The clone carrying this T cell receptor beta chain was seen only once. Authors' methods: Reference gene primer amplification gave nucleated cell count estimates. Repertoires were generated with immunoSEQ multiplex PCR, while TCRdb's copy carries only in-frame clones and drops some. Clonal size and the V and J genes are those of that table, whereas D and trimming came from the DNA. The data hold a few hundred thousand clones, with around four fifths observed a single time. The data were obtained in a study of blood T cell repertoires in COVID-19. Study-level information: The United States, Italy and Spain were the sources of the acute and convalescent COVID-19 samples. From T cells, B-cell-depleted T cells, or PBMCs came the material, which was cDNA or gDNA.

V was trimmed by 4 bases and J by 2 bases, leaving 12 bases between them. Germline CDR1 and CDR2: SGHRS and YFSETQ. The CDR3 totals 14 residues. Sequences were obtained from peripheral blood. This TCR derives from a woman in her fifties or sixties with acute or convalescent COVID-19. The chain uses TRBV5-1 and TRBJ2-5, with D possibly matching TRBD1 (6 bases). CDR3 bases: TGCGCCAGCAGCCCGGACAGCGGACAAGAGACCCAGTACTTC. It is translated as CASSPDSGQETQYF.